The clone carrying this T cell receptor beta chain was detected once. The antigen remains unidentified. CD4+ T cells from unexposed donors were obtained before the COVID-19 pandemic (2011-2018). After 10 to 11 days of culture, CD4+ T cells were isolated. The method was immunoSEQ multiplex PCR; TCRdb's version includes in-frame clones alone and lacks a portion of them. Among 24,000 or so clones listed, around 78% were seen once. The data originate from a study of CD4 T cells in relation to SARS-CoV-2 and coronaviruses. As for the study in general: No peptide or an HIV-1 Nef peptide pool served as negative control. Crossreactive spike epitopes shared across donors were mapped to their HLA restriction. Study outcomes and limitations: This crossreactivity analysis covered spike protein alone, no other viral proteins.

Germline V gene data show CDR1 as MDHEN and CDR2 as SYDVKM. This CDR3 region has 13 residues. The ends lost 5 bases at V and 11 bases at J; junction bases unmatched: 9. Sequencing was performed on CD4+ T cells from PBMCs, cultured in vitro. V usage is TRBV28 and J usage is TRBJ1-5; 7 bases agree with TRBD1. The source is a human donor in good health. Written as DNA, the CDR3 is TGTGCCAGCAGTCCAGCGACAGGGAAGGCCCAGCATTTT. Its protein product is CASSPATGKAQHF.